This record covers a single T cell receptor beta chain. Measured with immunoSEQ multiplex PCR; TCRdb has only the in-frame clones, and not every one. Found here are roughly 20,000 clones, about 80% of them singletons; the top ten hold 27%. This sample is part of a study of control samples from healthy donors and cancer patients. The specimen sequenced was PBMCs. The origin of this receptor is a man in his 60s with head and neck cancer.

For the CDR3, the DNA is TGTGCCAGCAGCTTAGCGTGGGGGGCCAACGTCCTGACTTTC. Protein: CASSLAWGANVLTF. J is TRBJ2-6 and V is TRBV11-2; D is unresolved. V lost 1 base and J 4 bases, leaving 5 bases between the germline ends. This CDR3 contains 14 residues. The V gene's germline CDR1 is SGHAT and CDR2 FQNNGV. Full variable domain (rest looked up from reference TRBV11-2 and TRBJ2-6): EAGVAQSPRYKIIEKRQSVAFWCNPISGHATLYWYQQILGQGPKLLIQFQNNGVVDDSQLPKDRFSAERLKGVDSTLKIQPAKLEDSAVYLCASSLAWGANVLTFGAGSRLTVL.